This TCR beta chain was sequenced for a study of blood T cell repertoires in COVID-19 (dated by TCRdb to the early 2020s). With regard to the full study: Samples covering the acute and convalescent phases of COVID-19 were provided by collaborators in the United States, Italy and Spain. The samples were drawn from two sources: the first 160 participants of the ongoing ImmuneRACE study, and 1,000 to 1,500 subjects contributed by 6 global collaborators. Sample metadata almost always included a de-identified subject ID, COVID-19 status, age in years and sex. Deeply sampled blood TCRbeta repertoires from subjects exposed to, actively infected with, or recovered from COVID-19 were included in the dataset. The material from the prospective study consisted of cDNA or gDNA derived from T cells, B-cell-depleted T cells, or PBMCs. Where available, HLA class I and class II types were taken from metadata supplied by the sample provider and were not determined by assay-based typing. The repertoires were released in a freely available public database meant as a resource for research on the immune response to SARS-CoV-2. Study-wide findings and limitations: The amount of clinical and demographic metadata varied by source and participant and was provided uncurated.

From the cysteine up to the phenylalanine, the CDR3 has a length of 16 residues. Only the CDR3 DNA is retained, 48 bases long and in frame from the first base. Via the germline V gene, CDR1 is MGHDK and CDR2 SYGVNS. V ends up 6 bases short and J 4 bases short, with an unmatched junction base count of 7. A word on this clone: The clone's antigen remains unknown. Base qualities are not provided; no much larger clone lies one nucleotide away.

One collaborating source in Seattle enrolled patients during active infection and followed them longitudinally through the course of disease. Each collaborating institution followed its own protocols to collect whole blood in K2EDTA tubes. For TCRbeta analysis, collaborators shipped samples in one of three forms: frozen whole blood, isolated PBMCs, or DNA extracted from either of those sample types. The immunoSEQ Assay, a bias-controlled multiplex PCR, was used to amplify TCRbeta CDR3 regions from genomic DNA. The published analysis was carried out like this. The number of nucleated cells in each sample was estimated by amplification of reference gene primers within the assay. Sequence reads were collapsed and filtered to measure the absolute abundance of every unique TCRbeta CDR3 rearrangement. For each sample, productive Simpson clonality was calculated as the square root of Simpson's diversity index over productive rearrangements. Here the immuneACCESS table is served through TCRdb, limited to in-frame sequences with V and J called. Missing clones are a known gap in these copies; in checked studies unresolved V genes cover under half, and the rest lacks a known reason. V and J calls and clone size are copied from that table; D and trimming were computed from the DNA. The sample has approximately 150,000 clones on record, 79% of them singletons. The ten largest clones take up 7% to 10% of the sample.

The TCR was taken from a woman aged 55-69 years with COVID-19, enrolled during active disease. The sample comprised peripheral blood. The chain is encoded by TRBV25-1 joined to TRBJ2-3; TRBD2 agrees with 13 junctional bases. The CDR3 region has the sequence CASSAGLAGPADTQYF. The DNA sequence is as follows: TGTGCCAGCAGCGCGGGACTAGCGGGACCCGCAGATACGCAGTATTTT.